This TCR beta chain came from a study of human T cells and chemical hapten exposure. For the study at large: Small discrepancies in pooled library volume mainly accounted for the varying TCR yields per sample. Study observations and caveats: TCRs above 1 in 1000 frequency did not change with DPC sensitization.

Trimming cost V 7 bases and J 7 bases, with 13 bases left between them. The CDR3 loop spans 12 amino acids. Notes on this clonotype: Its matching antigen is unknown.

During construction of the library, unique molecular identifiers were attached to individual cDNA molecules for quantitative, reproducible TCR counting. MiXCR, applied by TCRdb to the 5' RACE reads, yields one record per CDR3 protein. In the table there are about 120,000 distinct CDR3 sequences, roughly 18% of which are singletons. Total RNA was isolated from whole blood that had not been fractionated. The gene calls are TRBV12-3 or TRBV12-4 and TRBJ1-1; perhaps TRBD1 as D (5 bases). The sequence came from a human donor in good health. The CDR3 is CASMSGGIEAFF. The DNA for the CDR3 is TGTGCCAGCATGAGTGGGGGGATTGAAGCTTTCTTT.